These 18 T cell receptor delta chains came from one sample sequenced in a study of gamma-delta T cells after stem cell transplantation. TCRdb made new clone calls on the RT-PCR reads using CATT. The sample contains several hundred delta-chain clones, about 12% of which appear only once. Material: gamma-delta T cells. The receptors originated from a human donor. It is not recorded whose cells these are; they may come from a transplant donor. This table probably holds off-target reads from a library built for another chain.

The V and J genes are TRAV29/DV5 and TRDJ1; unclear D gene. CDR3 size: 18 residues. Deletions cut 0 bases from V and 0 bases from J, with 21 bases between. The germline gives CDR1 NSMFDY, CDR2 ISSIKDK. Written as DNA, the CDR3 is TGTGCAGCAAGCGTGGCTCAGGAGGGGTTCTCCGACACCGATAAACTCATCTTT. It is translated as CAASVAQEGFSDTDKLIF.

This clone came up a few times. The genes are TRDV1 and TRDJ1; TRDD2 might be the D (6 bases). Trimming took off 2 bases at V and 3 bases at J, with 10 bases between the two ends. The CDR3 runs to 14 residues. The germline CDR1 and CDR2 sequences are TSWWSYY and QGS. DNA of the CDR3: TGTGCTCTTGGGGAATCCTACGGGGCCGATAAACTCATCTTT. It codes for CALGESYGADKLIF.

This clone was observed a handful of times. The junction and the germline gene differ at one end; a read error may be behind it. This CDR3 reads CACDSLTGGYESSWDTRQRFF. The CDR3 nucleotides read TGTGCCTGTGACTCTCTTACTGGGGGCTACGAGAGCTCCTGGGACACCCGACAGAGGTTTTTC. The chain recombines TRDV2 with TRDJ3; TRDD3 aligns across 8 bases. Per germline, CDR1 GEAIGNYY and CDR2 EKD. This CDR3 contains 21 residues.

On this clone itself: It differs at one base from a far larger clone, so likely a read error. J is TRDJ3 and V is TRDV2, with 7 positions matching TRDD3. The V gene's germline CDR1 is GEAIGNYY and CDR2 EKD. The CDR3 has 25 residues. The V gene end was trimmed by 0 bases and the J gene end by 2 bases; junction bases not matched to a gene: 27. In nucleotides, the CDR3 is TGTGCCTGTGACACCGTGAGTGGATGGGGGACCCCGCTTCGTTTATCGCCCTGGGACACCCGACAGATGTTTTTC. Protein: CACDTVSGWGTPLRLSPWDTRQMFF.

The sample holds a few counts of this clone. This sequence joins TRDV2 and TRDJ1; 7 bases line up with TRDD3. The ends lost 2 bases at V and 0 bases at J; junction bases unmatched: 2. CDR1 and CDR2 (germline): GEAIGNYY, EKD. The CDR3 has 14 residues. CDR3: CACDNLGDTDKLIF. In DNA form, the CDR3 reads TGTGCCTGTGACAACCTGGGGGACACCGATAAACTCATCTTT.

The chain has TRDV2 and TRDJ1, with 7 bases identical to TRDD3. Germline trimming cut 5 bases from V and 0 bases from J; bases unmatched to any gene: 17. The CDR3 covers 18 residues. Germline values: CDR1 GEAIGNYY, CDR2 EKD. The CDR3 DNA reads as TGTGCCTGTGGAGGTCTGGGGGTACTACCGAGCCACACCGATAAACTCATCTTT. This encodes CACGGLGVLPSHTDKLIF.

To note about this clone: Within the sample, other DNA sequences also encode this same CDR3. The genes are TRDV2 and TRDJ3, with D perhaps TRDD3 (6 bases). The CDR3 covers 19 residues. Germline CDR1 reads GEAIGNYY; CDR2 reads EKD. V was cut by 0 bases and J by 0 bases, with 14 bases left in between. CDR3 in DNA: TGTGCCTGTGACACCGCGGGGGGAACGAGCTCCTGGGACACCCGACAGATGTTTTTC. Translation gives CACDTAGGTSSWDTRQMFF.

Regarding this clone: Mismatch with germline at one junction end may stem from a read error. The same CDR3 arises from other DNA sequences in this sample as well. The chain carries TRDV2 and TRDJ1; 13 bases align to TRDD3. The CDR3 contains 18 residues. The germline CDR1 and CDR2 sequences are GEAIGNYY and EKD. The CDR3 nucleotides read TGTGCCTGTGACATCACCCCCTACTGGGGGATACGCACCGATAAACTTATCTTT. Amino acid sequence: CACDITPYWGIRTDKLIF.

This clone appeared a few times. This chain joins TRDV1 and TRDJ1, with 11 bases matching TRDD3. With V trimmed by 3 bases and J by 2 bases, 20 bases remained unmatched. Germline CDR1 is TSWWSYY and CDR2 is QGS. The CDR3 consists of 21 residues. The CDR3 here is CALGDPAFLLMGDTETDKLIF. CDR3 DNA sequence: TGTGCTCTTGGGGACCCGGCCTTCCTACTTATGGGGGATACGGAGACCGATAAACTCATCTTT.

V is TRDV2 and J is TRDJ1, with 10 nucleotides matching TRDD3. The CDR3 has 18 amino acids. Germline V gene lookup returns CDR1 GEAIGNYY and CDR2 EKD. V lost 1 base, J lost 0 bases, and 10 bases stayed unmatched. DNA of the CDR3: TGTGCCTGTGACACGATCCTTCGTACTGGGGGATACACCGATAAACTCATCTTT. Its protein is CACDTILRTGGYTDKLIF.

This clone occurred a few times. V gene TRDV2 combines with J gene TRDJ1, with 12 bases fitting TRDD3. CDR1 and CDR2 from the germline V gene are GEAIGNYY and EKD. There are 16 residues in the CDR3. Unmatched junction bases numbered 10, after V lost 3 bases and J lost 6 bases. DNA of the CDR3: TGTGCCTGTGACCCAATACTGGGGGATACCCCGAATAAACTCATCTTT. Protein sequence: CACDPILGDTPNKLIF.

The gene calls are TRDV2 and TRDJ1; 8 bases map to TRDD3. This CDR3 is built from 19 residues. Germline CDR1 is GEAIGNYY and CDR2 is EKD. Trimming cost V 0 bases and J 0 bases; bases outside gene matches: 14. The CDR3 sequence is CACDTVGVTGGPYTDKLIF. In nucleotides, the CDR3 is TGTGCCTGTGACACCGTAGGGGTTACTGGGGGCCCATACACCGATAAACTCATCTTT.

By proportion, this clone is large. The rearrangement links TRDV1 to TRDJ1; D remains unclear. Germline CDR1 is TSWWSYY and CDR2 is QGS. The CDR3 is made up of 15 amino acids. The V end lost 4 bases, the J end lost 2 bases, and 14 bases lay between the germline ends. This chain's CDR3 is CALGASTFPTDKLIF. For the CDR3, the DNA is TGTGCTCTTGGGGCCAGTACGTTCCCTACCGATAAACTCATCTTT.

This clone was detected only a few times. The V call is TRDV2, the J call TRDJ1, with 7 bases that match TRDD3. Germline CDR1 reads GEAIGNYY; CDR2 reads EKD. Germline trimming cut 0 bases from V and 0 bases from J; bases unmatched to any gene: 18. The CDR3 has 20 amino acids. The CDR3 bases are TGTGCCTGTGACACCGTAGGGAGGGGGGGATCCTCCCAGTACACCGATAAACTCATCTTT. This gives the protein CACDTVGRGGSSQYTDKLIF.

J is TRDJ1 and V is TRDV2, with 7 positions matching TRDD3. Germline lookup yields CDR1 GEAIGNYY and CDR2 EKD. This CDR3 is built from 17 residues. The trim removed 0 bases at V and 1 base at J, leaving 10 bases unmatched. In nucleotides, the CDR3 is TGTGCCTGTGACACCATCCCGGGGGATCGGTCCACCGATAAACTCATCTTT. It codes for CACDTIPGDRSTDKLIF.

This chain uses TRDV2 with TRDJ1; a weak D match, TRDD3 (5 bases). Germline V gene data show CDR1 as GEAIGNYY and CDR2 as EKD. The CDR3 is 16 amino acids. Trimming removed 0 bases at V and 0 bases at J, with 13 bases between. CDR3 in amino acids: CACDTVGSLYTDKLIF. The CDR3 coding sequence is TGTGCCTGTGACACCGTGGGGAGCTTGTACACCGATAAACTCATCTTT.

This clone appeared a few times. The rearrangement uses TRDV2 and TRDJ3; TRDD3 agrees at 10 bases. The CDR3 has 18 residues. Germline loops: CDR1 GEAIGNYY, CDR2 EKD. Trimming removed 0 bases from V and 0 bases from J; junction bases left unmatched: 1. The CDR3: CACDTAGGYSWDTRQMFF. As DNA, the CDR3 is TGTGCCTGTGACACCGCTGGGGGATACTCCTGGGACACCCGACAGATGTTTTTC.

This clone has only a few counts. The rearrangement joins TRDV2 to TRDJ1; 7 bases are shared with TRDD3. The V and J ends lost 0 bases and 0 bases, in that order; junction bases with no gene match: 24. Germline-derived CDR1 and CDR2 are GEAIGNYY and EKD. This CDR3 contains 22 residues. CDR3 nucleotides: TGTGCCTGTGACACCGCAGTGAAAGGGGGGGATCCGTCGGGGACCCACACCGATAAACTCATCTTT. Its translation: CACDTAVKGGDPSGTHTDKLIF.